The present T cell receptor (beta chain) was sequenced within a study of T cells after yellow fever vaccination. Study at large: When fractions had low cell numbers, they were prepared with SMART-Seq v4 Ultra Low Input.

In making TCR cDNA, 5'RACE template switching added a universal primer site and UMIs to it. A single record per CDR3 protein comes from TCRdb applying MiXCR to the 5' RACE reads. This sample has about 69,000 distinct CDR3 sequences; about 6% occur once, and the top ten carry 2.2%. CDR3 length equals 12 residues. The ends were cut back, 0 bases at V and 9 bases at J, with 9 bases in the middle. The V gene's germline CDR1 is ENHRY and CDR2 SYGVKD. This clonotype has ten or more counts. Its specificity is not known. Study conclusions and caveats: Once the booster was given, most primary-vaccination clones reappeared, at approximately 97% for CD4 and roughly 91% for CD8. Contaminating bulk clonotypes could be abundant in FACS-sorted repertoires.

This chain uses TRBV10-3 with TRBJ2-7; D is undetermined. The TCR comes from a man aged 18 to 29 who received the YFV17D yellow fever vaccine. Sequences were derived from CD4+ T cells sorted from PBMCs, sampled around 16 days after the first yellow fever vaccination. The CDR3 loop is CAISESLGLQYF. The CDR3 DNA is TGTGCCATCAGTGAGTCCCTCGGGTTGCAGTACTTC.